This T cell receptor beta chain appears in the sequencing data of a study of identifying expanded T cells in peripheral blood. Study-level points and caveats: About 1.2 clones differed between technical replicates, versus around 15 and 19 over time. Two-week clone count variance significantly increased as total template count grew.

Collection occurred without any documented infections or immune events in donors. Germline CDR1 reads GTSNPN; CDR2 reads SVGIG (reference sequence). Losses at the gene ends were 1 base for V and 7 bases for J; bases not matched to a gene: 10. The CDR3 has 15 residues. A remark on this clone: Its cognate antigen is unknown.

Data came from immunoSEQ multiplex PCR; TCRdb stores just in-frame clones and leaves some out. Among about 82,000 clones listed, 85% to 90% were seen once. The chain recombines TRBV30 with TRBJ2-7; 10 nucleotides align to TRBD1. The TCR was taken from a person aged 18 to 70 in good health. The sequenced sample consisted of blood. The CDR3 DNA sequence: TGTGCCTGGAGTGCCCAGACAGGGGGCCCGGGGGAGCAGTACTTC. It codes for CAWSAQTGGPGEQYF.